The next 7 T cell receptor beta chains were all read from a single sample in a study of PD-L1 blockade in urothelial cancer. Produced via immunoSEQ multiplex PCR; TCRdb's table is partial and in-frame only. This sample carries 85,000 to 95,000 clones, 70% to 90% of them seen once, and the ten largest clones take about 1%. Time point here: pretreatment peripheral blood. The sample in question was PBMCs, obtained around atezolizumab (anti-PD-L1) treatment. All receptors derive from a woman aged 80 or over with urothelial cancer.

The V and J genes are TRBV27 and TRBJ2-5; weak D call: TRBD1 (6 bases). The germline V gene has CDR1 MNHEY and CDR2 SMNVEV (reference sequence). V shed 6 bases and J shed 5 bases, with 19 bases lying between them. CDR3 length equals 15 residues. The CDR3 region is CASRTHQGRGETQYF. Here the CDR3 DNA reads TGTGCCAGCAGGACTCATCAGGGGCGAGGGGAGACCCAGTACTTC.

V usage is TRBV2 and J usage is TRBJ2-7; D possibly corresponds to TRBD1 (6 bases). Germline V gene sequence: CDR1 SNHLY, CDR2 FYNNEI. The CDR3 runs to 14 residues. The ends were cut back, 8 bases at V and 1 base at J, with 15 bases in the middle. The CDR3 bases are TGTGCCAGCCGCCTGACAGGACCATCCTACGAGCAGTACTTC. It codes for CASRLTGPSYEQYF.

J is TRBJ2-1 and V is TRBV11-1, with 9 positions matching TRBD1. The CDR3 length is 13 residues. The V gene end was trimmed by 4 bases and the J gene end by 6 bases; junction bases not matched to a gene: 1. The germline V gene encodes CDR1 SGHAT and CDR2 FQDESV (reference sequence). In nucleotides, the CDR3 is TGTGCCAGCAGCTCGACAGGGGGCAATGAGCAGTTCTTC. Translated: CASSSTGGNEQFF.

V usage is TRBV7-2 and J usage is TRBJ1-1; TRBD1 matches 7 bases. The CDR3 is 14 residues long. V was clipped by 6 bases and J by 1 base; unmatched bases: 5. Looked up from germline, CDR1 is SGHTA and CDR2 is FQGNSA. CDR3 bases: TGTGCCAGCAGAAAGCAGGGGGGGAACACTGAAGCTTTCTTT. It codes for CASRKQGGNTEAFF.

The V gene is TRBV5-4, the J gene TRBJ1-4, with 9 nucleotides matching TRBD1. The J segment lost 8 bases and the V segment lost 4 bases, leaving 6 bases of the junction unmatched. Germline assignment: CDR1 SGHNT and CDR2 YYREEE (reference sequence). The CDR3 has 14 residues. In DNA, the CDR3 is TGTGCCAGCAGCGGGACGACAGGGGGGGAAAAACTGTTTTTT. Translating it yields CASSGTTGGEKLFF.

The chain is built from TRBV27 and TRBJ2-7; unclear D gene. The V gene's germline CDR1 is MNHEY and CDR2 SMNVEV (reference sequence). The CDR3 totals 13 residues. With 5 bases removed from V and 3 bases from J, the gap between germline ends came to 11 bases. The CDR3 DNA follows: TGTGCCAGCAGTGCCAGGCAGAACTACGAGCAGTACTTC. Translation gives CASSARQNYEQYF.

The chain combines TRBV14 with TRBJ1-5, with D unclear. This CDR3 spans 13 amino acids. From germline, CDR1 is SGHDN and CDR2 FVKESK. Trimming shortened V by 1 base and J by 7 bases, and 8 bases separated the two germline ends. CDR3 in amino acids: CASSQGLEQPQHF. The DNA for the CDR3 is TGTGCCAGCAGCCAAGGGCTGGAGCAGCCCCAGCATTTT.